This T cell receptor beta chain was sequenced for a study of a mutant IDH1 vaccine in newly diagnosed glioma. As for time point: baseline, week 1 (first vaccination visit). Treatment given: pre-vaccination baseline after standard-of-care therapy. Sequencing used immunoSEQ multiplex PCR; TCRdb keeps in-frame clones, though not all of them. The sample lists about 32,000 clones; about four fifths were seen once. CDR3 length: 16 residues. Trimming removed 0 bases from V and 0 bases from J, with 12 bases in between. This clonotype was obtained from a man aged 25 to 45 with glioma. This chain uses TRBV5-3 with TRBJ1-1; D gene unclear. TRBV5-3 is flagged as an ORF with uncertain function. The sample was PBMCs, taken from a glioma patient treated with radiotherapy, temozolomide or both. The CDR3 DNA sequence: TGTGCCAGAAGCTTGGCCACCACACTCATGAACACTGAAGCTTTCTTT. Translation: CARSLATTLMNTEAFF.